These T cell receptor beta chains were read from a single sample in a study of OX40 agonist ivuxolimab in advanced cancers. The repertoire was sequenced with immunoSEQ multiplex PCR; TCRdb's copy has only in-frame clones and lacks some. Of 52,000 or so clones in the sample, 80% to 85% are singletons; the top ten hold almost 0.65%. The sequenced sample was CD4+ or CD8+ T cells sorted from blood, obtained in a trial of the OX40 agonist ivuxolimab. The receptors derive from an adult with an advanced solid tumor such as melanoma, head and neck, liver or kidney cancer. Each CDR3 is given with its conserved first and last residue. D genes are given only for firm matches. Clone size appears in some rows only: once, few, many, or a class for an expanded clone.

d_gene	j_gene	abundance	v_gene	CDR3nt	CDR3aa
TRBD2	TRBJ2-5	.	TRBV5-1	TGCGCCAGCAGCTTGGTGGGGGGGGAAGAGACCCAGTACTTC	CASSLVGGEETQYF
.	TRBJ2-7	.	TRBV2	TGTGCCAGTCGTGTGGCCTACGAGCAGTACTTC	CASRVAYEQYF
.	TRBJ2-7	.	TRBV6-5	TGTGCCAGCAGTTACAAGGGGGGGTCCTACGAGCAGTACTTC	CASSYKGGSYEQYF
TRBD2	TRBJ2-3	.	TRBV11-1	TGTGCCAGCAGCTTAGCGTTCGCGGGAGGAACAGATACGCAGTATTTT	CASSLAFAGGTDTQYF
.	TRBJ2-7	once	TRBV18	TGTGCCAGCTCACCGGGGAATGGAGGGTCCTACGAGCAGTACTTC	CASSPGNGGSYEQYF
.	TRBJ1-2	once	TRBV18	TGTGCCAGCTCGCCCGACTATGGCTACACCTTC	CASSPDYGYTF
.	TRBJ2-3	.	TRBV4-1	TGCGCCAGCAGCCAACCAATACGGGGAGCGCAAGGTCTAGATACGCAGTATTTT	CASSQPIRGAQGLDTQYF
TRBD1	TRBJ2-5	.	TRBV5-1	TGCGCCAGCAGCTCCTTGACAGGGGTTATGTCCCAGTACTTC	CASSSLTGVMSQYF
.	TRBJ1-1	.	TRBV4-2	TGTGCCAGCAGCCAAGATAGCGGACAGAACACTGAAGCTTTCTTT	CASSQDSGQNTEAFF
.	TRBJ2-1	.	TRBV18	TGTGCCAGCTCACCACCCGTTAGCTCCTACAATGAGCAGTTCTTC	CASSPPVSSYNEQFF
TRBD2	TRBJ2-7	.	TRBV9	TGTGCCAGCAGCCCAGAAGGCGGGAGGGCCTACGAGCAGTACTTC	CASSPEGGRAYEQYF
.	TRBJ1-4	.	TRBV10-1	TGCGCCAGCAGTGGGGGAGGGTTCCTTTCGGTAAAACTGTTTTTT	CASSGGGFLSVKLFF
.	TRBJ1-2	.	TRBV30	TGTGCCTGCTCGGGCGAGCGAGACTATGGCTACACCTTC	CACSGERDYGYTF
TRBD1	TRBJ1-4	.	TRBV5-4	TGTGCCAGCAGCGATAAAATGGGACAGGGAAATGAAAAACTGTTTTTT	CASSDKMGQGNEKLFF
.	TRBJ1-1	.	TRBV6-4	TGTGCCAGCCGAGACACATCTATGAACACTGAAGCTTTCTTT	CASRDTSMNTEAFF
TRBD1	TRBJ1-5	.	TRBV27	TGTGCCAGCAGCCGAACAGGGGCCATCAATCAGCCCCAGCATTTT	CASSRTGAINQPQHF
.	TRBJ1-1	.	TRBV7-7	TGTGCCAGCAGCCCCTTGGGGCAGGGGCCTGAAGCTTTCTTT	CASSPLGQGPEAFF
TRBD1	TRBJ2-5	.	TRBV5-1	TGCGCCAGCAGCAGGGGGCGCAGAGAGACCCAGTACTTC	CASSRGRRETQYF
.	TRBJ1-4	.	TRBV7-2	TGTGCCAGCAGCTTCGAGTCTAAGGAAAAACTGTTTTTT	CASSFESKEKLFF
TRBD1	TRBJ2-4	.	TRBV5-8	TGTGCCAGCAACAGGGGGCAGATGAACATTCAGTACTTC	CASNRGQMNIQYF
.	TRBJ1-5	.	TRBV6-1	TGTGCCAGCAGTGAAGTCTTTTTTTCGGGTCAGCCCCAGCATTTT	CASSEVFFSGQPQHF
TRBD2	TRBJ2-7	.	TRBV7-2	TGTGCCAGCAGCTCGCGACTAGCGGGGGGGAGCTCCTACGAGCAGTACTTC	CASSSRLAGGSSYEQYF
TRBD2	TRBJ2-5	.	TRBV7-2	TGTGCCAGCAGCCCCTCGGGGGGTCGGTGGGAGACCCAGTACTTC	CASSPSGGRWETQYF
.	TRBJ2-7	.	TRBV25-1	TGTGCCAGCAGTGATCTGACAAGAAACCCTTACGAGCAGTACTTC	CASSDLTRNPYEQYF
.	TRBJ2-7	.	TRBV5-1	TGCGCCAGCAGCTTGGATCCGGGTCTTTTCTACGAGCAGTACTTC	CASSLDPGLFYEQYF
.	TRBJ1-5	.	TRBV30	TGTGCCTGGAGTGGCCAGACAGGAAATCAGCCCCAGCATTTT	CAWSGQTGNQPQHF
.	TRBJ1-1	.	TRBV25-1	TGTGCCAGCAGGGCCTTGGGAGCGAACACTGAAGCTTTCTTT	CASRALGANTEAFF
.	TRBJ1-5	.	TRBV7-9	TGTGCCAGCAGCTCCTGGGCGGGGGAGCATCAGCCCCAGCATTTT	CASSSWAGEHQPQHF
.	TRBJ2-1	.	TRBV7-6	TGTGCCAGCAGCTTAGTTCTCTACAATGAGCAGTTCTTC	CASSLVLYNEQFF